This T cell receptor (beta chain) was sequenced for a study of blood T cells in healthy people across ages. Each donor's blood draw was around 9.2 milliliters of peripheral blood. Findings of the study overall: Diversity was estimated from one million T cells, and these estimates were considered underestimates. More naive CD4+ cells and higher diversity were found in long-lived than in aged donors.

J gave up 1 base and V 2 bases, and 10 bases lay outside the gene matches. The CDR3 sequence is 18 residues long. CDR1 is SEHNR and CDR2 is FQNEAQ in the germline V gene (reference sequence). Concerning this clonotype itself: Antigen: not known.

Together with a sample-barcoded 5' primer, a J-beta primer mix was included in a second PCR lasting about 6 to 12 cycles. TCRdb re-derived calls from the 5' RACE reads in MiXCR, one entry per CDR3 protein. The top ten hold about 11% of the sample, which has roughly 1.6 million distinct CDR3 sequences, about 35% seen once. The TCR was taken from a woman aged 25 to 39 in good health. The chain joins TRBV7-9 to TRBJ2-3; 9 positions match TRBD2. Sequences were obtained from blood. CDR3 sequence: CASSLQAGGSPGTDTQYF. The CDR3 coding sequence is TGTGCCAGCAGCTTACAAGCGGGAGGCTCTCCAGGCACAGATACGCAGTATTTT.